This TCR beta chain was captured by sequencing in a study of cytomegalovirus exposure and HLA in healthy donors (dated by TCRdb to about 2017). Regarding the research as a whole: The 700 or so repertoires of the first cohort and the 95 to 150 validation repertoires were produced on the same platform, according to a later analysis. The study aimed to test whether cataloging public T cell receptors could reveal signatures of past pathogen exposure. Besides the first cohort of 500 to 700 subjects, a separate validation cohort made up of roughly 120 different subjects was used. The study combined high-throughput TCR immunosequencing, statistical association of individual TCRs with disease status, and machine learning to predict cytomegalovirus infection status.

A word on this clone: It has no known antigen specificity. Base qualities are not provided; no much larger clone lies one nucleotide away.

The library was generated by the immunoSEQ multiplex PCR assay. Per the source publication's procedure: To diagnose cytomegalovirus status from the catalog of TCR beta chain sequences, a statistical classification framework was built. TCRdb stores this immuneACCESS table with in-frame sequences only. Part of the clones is absent; in the studies checked, under half of the shortfall reflects unresolved V genes, and no reason is known for the rest. V, J and clone size are taken as reported in that table, and D and trimming were inferred from the DNA itself. The sample profile shows around 350,000 clones; 86% of them were found once. The leading ten clones occupy 0.83% of the sample. The donors were included in the validation cohort of 90 to 150 subjects, a group kept apart from the approximately 690-subject first cohort. The CDR3 covers 16 residues, taking in both the cysteine and the phenylalanine. Only the CDR3 portion is preserved as DNA: 48 bases, with reading frame beginning at the first base. CDR1 is given as MGHRA and CDR2 as YSYEKL, both from the germline V gene. The junction shows trimming of 4 bases on V and 7 bases on J, and the gene matches do not reach 12 bases of it.

General findings and caveats noted by the study authors: Most TCR sequences were observed very rarely across donors, whereas some public TCRs were present in many individuals. According to the authors, the approach could potentially be generalized to other disease states and immunological phenotypes. A later analysis found that TCRs clustered in the first cohort also tended to co-occur in the roughly 120 validation repertoires, with 94% of cluster scores above 0. In both the original and validation cohorts, the classifier was reported to diagnose cytomegalovirus status with high specificity and sensitivity. The study listed approximately 160 TCR beta chains as associated with cytomegalovirus. A later analysis lacked HLA typing for the validation cohort, so it scored co-occurrence in that cohort across all 110 or so repertoires. In vitro tests confirmed that a few of the cytomegalovirus-associated TCR beta chains recognize cytomegalovirus antigens.

The chain employs TRBV4-1 and TRBJ1-4, and TRBD1 aligns with 7 junction nucleotides. Sequencing used PBMCs. This TCR was sampled from a woman aged 18-29 years in good health and CMV-seronegative. The nucleotides read TGCGCCAGCAGCCCCCGAACAGGGGAAGTTCCTGAAAAACTGTTTTTT. This yields the protein CASSPRTGEVPEKLFF.